This T cell receptor (beta chain) came from a study of T-cell memory formation after mild COVID-19. Study information: Clustering of TCRs was largely donor specific. Study-wide results and caveats: Clones that contracted from day 15 to 85 were balanced CD4/CD8, while later expanders leaned CD4+.

This clonotype was seen more than once but under ten times. No antigen is known for it. TCRdb reanalysed the 5' RACE reads using MiXCR and keeps one entry per CDR3 protein. The profile covers 530,000 or so distinct CDR3 sequences, with 17% appearing a single time and around 7.8% taken by the ten largest. The V gene's germline CDR1 is MNHNY and CDR2 SVGAGI (reference sequence). Trimming cost V 6 bases and J 1 base, with 15 bases left between them. The CDR3 totals 16 residues. J is TRBJ2-2 and V is TRBV6-6; maybe TRBD1 (6 bases). The receptor was derived from an adult woman who had mild COVID-19 (a few samples of this study predate the infection). Cell type and time point are not known. Sequencing was carried out using PBMCs or a T cell subset sorted from them (not recorded which). In nucleotides, the CDR3 is TGTGCCAGCAGAAACCCGGGACAACTGAACACCGGGGAGCTGTTTTTT. The encoded protein is CASRNPGQLNTGELFF.